This T cell receptor (beta chain) was documented in a study of CD4 and CD8 cells across lung adenocarcinoma regions. Donors had localized lung adenocarcinoma, a non-small cell lung cancer. TCRdb used MiXCR to reprocess the PCR reads, holding one entry per CDR3 protein. The repertoire holds over 15,000 distinct CDR3 sequences, with 51% as singletons. Germline V gene lookup returns CDR1 MNHNS and CDR2 SASEGT. The CDR3 is made up of 13 amino acids. The TCR sequence derives from a female donor with lung adenocarcinoma. The CD4 and CD8 labels of this study may be unreliable. This rearrangement joins TRBV6-1 to TRBJ2-1; D not resolved. The J call may be incorrect, as the DNA end agrees better with TRBJ2-5. Sequencing was done on a sample of CD8+ T cells from the center of a lung tumor. The CDR3 here is CASSATIQETQYF. Here the CDR3 DNA reads TGTGCCAGCAGCGCTACCATCCAAGAGACCCAGTACTTC.